The clone carrying this TCR beta chain was counted between two and nine times. The data are from a study of blood T cell repertoires in COVID-19. Sequenced by immunoSEQ multiplex PCR; TCRdb stores in-frame clones only, minus some. The repertoire holds 200,000 to 250,000 clones, with about 82% as singletons. The trim removed 5 bases at V and 5 bases at J, leaving 3 bases unmatched. Germline V gene data show CDR1 as MNHEY and CDR2 as SMNVEV (reference sequence). CDR3 length: 13 amino acids. The participants were between about 18 and 100 years old and came from under 25 US areas. The chain combines TRBV27 with TRBJ2-1, with TRBD1 matching over 7 bases. The material sequenced was PBMCs or T cells enriched from blood (not recorded which). The TCR originated in a woman aged 45 to 65 who had recovered from COVID-19. As DNA, the CDR3 is TGTGCCAGCAGTCACAGGGGTGACAATGAGCAGTTCTTC. Encoded protein: CASSHRGDNEQFF.